The 10 T cell receptor beta chains below come from one sample, sequenced in a study of blood T cell repertoires in COVID-19. TCRdb's copy holds only in-frame clones and misses some; the assay was immunoSEQ multiplex PCR. Found here are about 52,000 clones, 70% to 85% of them singletons; the top ten hold around a tenth. The sample was peripheral blood. The receptors were sampled from an older man with COVID-19, enrolled during active disease.

The V and J genes are TRBV9 and TRBJ2-3; tentative D call: TRBD1 (6 bases). This CDR3 has 15 amino acids. V was shortened by 0 bases and J by 2 bases, with 10 bases between the two germline ends. Germline-derived CDR1 and CDR2 are SGDLS and YYNGEE. The CDR3 spells CASSVDGQFTDTQYF. The CDR3, as DNA: TGTGCCAGCAGCGTAGATGGACAGTTCACAGATACGCAGTATTTT.

This chain uses TRBV5-4 with TRBJ1-1; the D gene is possibly TRBD1 (5 bases). There are 14 residues in the CDR3. V was cut by 4 bases and J by 5 bases, with 15 bases left in between. Germline-derived CDR1 and CDR2 are SGHNT and YYREEE (reference sequence). CDR3 region: CASSPPQRGTEAFF. CDR3 nucleotide sequence: TGTGCCAGCAGCCCTCCACAGCGGGGGACTGAAGCTTTCTTT.

The rearrangement uses TRBV7-2 and TRBJ2-7, with 8 bases matching TRBD2. Unmatched junction bases numbered 6, after V lost 5 bases and J lost 6 bases. This CDR3 has 13 residues. The germline CDR1 and CDR2 sequences are SGHTA and FQGNSA. The CDR3 loop reads CASSQNGGGEQYV. The CDR3, as DNA: TGTGCCAGCAGCCAAAACGGGGGGGGCGAGCAGTACGTC.

This clone was detected once. The V and J genes are TRBV3-1 (or the pseudogene TRBV3-2) and TRBJ1-1; D is ambiguous. Germline V CDR1 and CDR2: LGHDT, YNNKEL (reference sequence). V lost 1 base and J lost 4, with 10 bases in between. The CDR3 has 14 amino acids. The CDR3 sequence: CASSQVPRGTEAFF. As DNA, the CDR3 is TGTGCCAGCAGCCAAGTGCCCCGGGGCACTGAAGCTTTCTTT.

The rearrangement uses TRBV20-1 and TRBJ2-1; D possibly corresponds to TRBD2 (6 bases). The V end was cut by 6 bases, the J end by 8 bases, with 11 bases between. This CDR3 region has 11 residues. Germline CDR1 DFQATT, CDR2 SNEGSKA (reference sequence). DNA for the CDR3: TGCAGTGCGGACTACGGGCATGAGCAGTTCTTC. Its translation: CSADYGHEQFF.

CDR3 in amino acids: CASSPGGLNIQYF. In DNA, the CDR3 is TGTGCCAGCAGCCCCGGCGGGCTAAACATTCAGTACTTC. This chain joins TRBV28 and TRBJ2-4; D may be TRBD2 (5 bases). Trimming removed 6 bases at V and 6 bases at J, with 12 bases between. The CDR3 totals 13 residues. Germline CDR1 reads MDHEN; CDR2 reads SYDVKM.

The gene calls are TRBV7-9 and TRBJ1-1; 9 bases fit TRBD1. Per germline, CDR1 SEHNR and CDR2 FQNEAQ (reference sequence). The CDR3 is 17 amino acids. The J segment lost 5 bases and the V segment lost 4 bases, leaving 14 bases of the junction unmatched. CDR3 DNA: TGTGCCAGCAGCTCCTCGGGACAGGGAGGCGGGGGGACTGAAGCTTTCTTT. Protein sequence: CASSSSGQGGGGTEAFF.

This clone was seen just once. The chain joins TRBV11-2 to TRBJ2-2; D is ambiguous. V was pared by 1 base and J by 3 bases, with 3 bases between. The germline V gene has CDR1 SGHAT and CDR2 FQNNGV. The CDR3 totals 13 residues. CDR3 DNA sequence: TGTGCCAGCAGCTTAGGGCACACCGGGGAGCTGTTTTTT. Its translation: CASSLGHTGELFF.

V and J are TRBV7-9 and TRBJ2-1; TRBD2 agrees at 8 bases. The CDR3 runs 15 residues. Germline assignment: CDR1 SEHNR and CDR2 FQNEAQ (reference sequence). V lost 5 bases and J lost 3; bases outside the gene matches: 6. CDR3 sequence (DNA): TGTGCCAGCAGCCCCTCGGGGGGGAACTACAATGAGCAGTTCTTC. This translates into CASSPSGGNYNEQFF.

DNA of the CDR3: TGTGCCTGGAGTGCGGGGCAGGGGGAAGGTTACACCTTC. Translated: CAWSAGQGEGYTF. The chain has TRBV30 and TRBJ1-2, with 7 bases matching TRBD1. Germline V gene data show CDR1 as GTSNPN and CDR2 as SVGIG (reference sequence). CDR3 size: 13 residues. Germline trimming cut 1 base from V and 11 bases from J; bases unmatched to any gene: 10.